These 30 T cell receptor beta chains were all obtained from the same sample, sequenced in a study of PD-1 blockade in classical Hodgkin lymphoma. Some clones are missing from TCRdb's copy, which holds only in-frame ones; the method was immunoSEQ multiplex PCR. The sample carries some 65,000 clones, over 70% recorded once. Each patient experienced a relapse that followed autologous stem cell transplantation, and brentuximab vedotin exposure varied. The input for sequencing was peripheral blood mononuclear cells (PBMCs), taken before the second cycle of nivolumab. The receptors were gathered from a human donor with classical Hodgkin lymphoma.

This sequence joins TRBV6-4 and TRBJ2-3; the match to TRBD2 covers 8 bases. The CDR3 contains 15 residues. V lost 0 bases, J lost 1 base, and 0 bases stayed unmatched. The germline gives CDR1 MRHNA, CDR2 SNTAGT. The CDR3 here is CASSDSRGGTDTQYF. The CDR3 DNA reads TGTGCCAGCAGTGACTCGCGGGGGGGCACAGATACGCAGTATTTT.

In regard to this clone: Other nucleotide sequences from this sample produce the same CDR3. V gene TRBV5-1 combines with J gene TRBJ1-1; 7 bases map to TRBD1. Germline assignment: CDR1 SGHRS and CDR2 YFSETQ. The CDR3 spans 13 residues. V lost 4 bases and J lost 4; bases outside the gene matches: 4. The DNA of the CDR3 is TGCGCCAGCAGCGCAGGGGGTGGCACTGAAGCTTTCTTT. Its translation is CASSAGGGTEAFF.

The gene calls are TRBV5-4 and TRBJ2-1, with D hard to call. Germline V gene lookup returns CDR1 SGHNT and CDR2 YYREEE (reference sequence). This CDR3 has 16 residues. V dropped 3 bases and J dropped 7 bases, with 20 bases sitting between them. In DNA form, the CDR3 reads TGTGCCAGCAGCTCACCGGTAGACCGCCTTGAGAATGAGCAGTTCTTC. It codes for CASSSPVDRLENEQFF.

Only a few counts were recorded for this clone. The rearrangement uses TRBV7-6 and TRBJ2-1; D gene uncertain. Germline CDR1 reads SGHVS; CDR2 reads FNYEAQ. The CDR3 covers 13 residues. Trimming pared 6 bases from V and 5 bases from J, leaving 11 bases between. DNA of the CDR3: TGTGCCAGCAGTACCCCCTCGGACAATGAGCAGTTCTTC. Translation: CASSTPSDNEQFF.

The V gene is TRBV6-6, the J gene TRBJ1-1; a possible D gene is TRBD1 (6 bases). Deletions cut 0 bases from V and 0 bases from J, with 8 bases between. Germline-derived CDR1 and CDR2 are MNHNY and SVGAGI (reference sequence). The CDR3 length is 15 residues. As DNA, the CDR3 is TGTGCCAGCAGTTACTCACCAGGGGTGAACACTGAAGCTTTCTTT. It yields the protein CASSYSPGVNTEAFF.

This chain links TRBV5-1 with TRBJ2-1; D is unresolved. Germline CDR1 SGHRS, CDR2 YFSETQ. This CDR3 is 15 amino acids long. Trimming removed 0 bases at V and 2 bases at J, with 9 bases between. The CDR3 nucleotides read TGCGCCAGCAGCTTGGACTTCCAACCCTACAATGAGCAGTTCTTC. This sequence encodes CASSLDFQPYNEQFF.

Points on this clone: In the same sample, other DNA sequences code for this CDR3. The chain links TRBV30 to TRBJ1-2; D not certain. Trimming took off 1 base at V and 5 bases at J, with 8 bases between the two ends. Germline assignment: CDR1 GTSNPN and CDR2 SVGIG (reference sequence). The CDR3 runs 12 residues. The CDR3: CAWSAAPYGYTF. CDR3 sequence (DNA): TGTGCCTGGAGTGCGGCCCCTTATGGCTACACCTTC.

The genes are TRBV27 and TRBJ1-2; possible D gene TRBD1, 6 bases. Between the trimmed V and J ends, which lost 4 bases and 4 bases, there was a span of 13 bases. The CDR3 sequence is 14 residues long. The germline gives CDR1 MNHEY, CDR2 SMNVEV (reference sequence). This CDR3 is CASSSTDRVYGYTF. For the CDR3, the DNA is TGTGCCAGCAGTTCCACGGACAGAGTCTATGGCTACACCTTC.

The CDR3 DNA reads as TGTGCCAGCAGTTTACGGGGCAGTCGGACTCCCAATCAGCCCCAGCATTTT. Translation gives CASSLRGSRTPNQPQHF. J is TRBJ1-5 and V is TRBV28; maybe TRBD1 (5 bases). CDR3 length: 17 residues. The germline gives CDR1 MDHEN, CDR2 SYDVKM. Trimming removed 2 bases at V and 3 bases at J, with 17 bases between.

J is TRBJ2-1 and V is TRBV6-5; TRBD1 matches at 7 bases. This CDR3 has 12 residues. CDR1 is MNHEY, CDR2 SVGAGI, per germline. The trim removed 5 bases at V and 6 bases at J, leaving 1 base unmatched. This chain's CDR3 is CASSTGANEQFF. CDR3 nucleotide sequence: TGTGCCAGCAGTACAGGGGCCAATGAGCAGTTCTTC.

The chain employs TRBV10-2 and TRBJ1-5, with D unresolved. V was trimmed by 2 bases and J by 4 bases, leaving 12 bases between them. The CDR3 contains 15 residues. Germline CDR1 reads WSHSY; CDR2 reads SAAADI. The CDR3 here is CASSEGGHGNQPQHF. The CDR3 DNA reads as TGCGCCAGCAGTGAGGGCGGCCACGGGAATCAGCCCCAGCATTTT.

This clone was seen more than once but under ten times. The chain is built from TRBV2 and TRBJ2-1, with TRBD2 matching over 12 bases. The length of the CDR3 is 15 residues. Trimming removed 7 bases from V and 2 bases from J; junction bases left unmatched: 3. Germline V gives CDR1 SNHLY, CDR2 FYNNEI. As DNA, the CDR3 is TGTGCCAGCACTGGACTAGCGGGAACCTACAATGAGCAGTTCTTC. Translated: CASTGLAGTYNEQFF.

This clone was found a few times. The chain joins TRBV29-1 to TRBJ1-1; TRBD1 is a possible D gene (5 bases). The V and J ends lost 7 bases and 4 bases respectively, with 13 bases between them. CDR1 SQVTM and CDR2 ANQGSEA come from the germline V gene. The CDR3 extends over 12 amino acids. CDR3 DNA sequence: TGCAGCGCTGCAACAGGTACCACTGAAGCTTTCTTT. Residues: CSAATGTTEAFF.

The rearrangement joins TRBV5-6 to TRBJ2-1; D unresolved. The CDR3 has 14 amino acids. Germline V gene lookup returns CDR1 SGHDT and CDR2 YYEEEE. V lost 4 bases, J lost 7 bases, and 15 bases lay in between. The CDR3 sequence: CASSVSLVRNEQFF. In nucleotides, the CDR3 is TGTGCCAGCAGCGTGTCCCTGGTTCGGAATGAGCAGTTCTTC.

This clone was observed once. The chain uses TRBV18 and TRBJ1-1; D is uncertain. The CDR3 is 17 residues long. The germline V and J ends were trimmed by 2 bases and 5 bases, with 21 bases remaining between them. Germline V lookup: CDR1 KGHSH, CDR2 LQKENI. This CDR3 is CASSPWGSQASGTEAFF. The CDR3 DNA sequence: TGTGCCAGCTCACCATGGGGTTCCCAAGCGAGTGGTACTGAAGCTTTCTTT.

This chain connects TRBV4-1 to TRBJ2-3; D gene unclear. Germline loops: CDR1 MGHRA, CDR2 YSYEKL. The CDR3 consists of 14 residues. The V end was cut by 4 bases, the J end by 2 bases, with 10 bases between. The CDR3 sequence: CASSLGLFTDTQYF. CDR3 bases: TGCGCCAGCAGCCTAGGCCTATTCACAGATACGCAGTATTTT.

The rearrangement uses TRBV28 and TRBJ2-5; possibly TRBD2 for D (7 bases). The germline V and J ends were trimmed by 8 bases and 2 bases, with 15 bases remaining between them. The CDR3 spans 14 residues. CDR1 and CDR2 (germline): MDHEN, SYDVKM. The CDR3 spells CASGSGGLQETQYF. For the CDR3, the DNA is TGTGCCAGCGGGTCGGGGGGCCTACAAGAGACCCAGTACTTC.

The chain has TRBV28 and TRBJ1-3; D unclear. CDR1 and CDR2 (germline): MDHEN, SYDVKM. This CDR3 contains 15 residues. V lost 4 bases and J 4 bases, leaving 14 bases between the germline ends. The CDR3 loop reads CASSWGAQGGNTIYF. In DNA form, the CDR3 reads TGTGCCAGCAGTTGGGGAGCCCAAGGGGGAAACACCATATATTTT. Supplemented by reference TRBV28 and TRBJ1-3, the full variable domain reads DVKVTQSSRYLVKRTGEKVFLECVQDMDHENMFWYRQDPGLGLRLIYFSYDVKMKEKGDIPEGYSVSREKKERFSLILESASTNQTSMYLCASSWGAQGGNTIYFGEGSWLTVV.

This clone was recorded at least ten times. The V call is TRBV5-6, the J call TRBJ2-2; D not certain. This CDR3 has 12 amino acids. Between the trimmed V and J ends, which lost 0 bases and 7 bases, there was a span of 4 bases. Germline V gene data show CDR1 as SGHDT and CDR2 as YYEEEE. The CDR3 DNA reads TGTGCCAGCAGCTTGGCCATCGGGGAGCTGTTTTTT. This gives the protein CASSLAIGELFF.

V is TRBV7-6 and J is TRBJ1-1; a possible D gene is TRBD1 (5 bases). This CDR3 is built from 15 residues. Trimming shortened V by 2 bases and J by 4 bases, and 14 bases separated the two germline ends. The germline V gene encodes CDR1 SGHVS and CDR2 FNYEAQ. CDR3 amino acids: CASSLMSGGGTEAFF. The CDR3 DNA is TGTGCCAGCAGCTTAATGAGCGGGGGGGGCACTGAAGCTTTCTTT.

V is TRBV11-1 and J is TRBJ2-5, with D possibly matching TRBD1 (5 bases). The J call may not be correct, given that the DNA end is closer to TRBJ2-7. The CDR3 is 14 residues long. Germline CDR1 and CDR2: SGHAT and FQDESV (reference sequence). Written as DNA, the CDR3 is TGTGCCAGCAGCTTCTCAGGGAACATCTACGAGCAGTACTTC. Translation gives CASSFSGNIYEQYF.

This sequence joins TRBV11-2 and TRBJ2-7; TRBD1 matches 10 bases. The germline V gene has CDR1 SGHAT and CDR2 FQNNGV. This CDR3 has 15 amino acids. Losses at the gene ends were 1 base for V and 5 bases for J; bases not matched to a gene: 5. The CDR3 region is CASSLVFGQGDEQYF. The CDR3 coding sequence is TGTGCCAGCAGCTTAGTTTTCGGACAGGGGGACGAGCAGTACTTC. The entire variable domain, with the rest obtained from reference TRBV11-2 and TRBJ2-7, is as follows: EAGVAQSPRYKIIEKRQSVAFWCNPISGHATLYWYQQILGQGPKLLIQFQNNGVVDDSQLPKDRFSAERLKGVDSTLKIQPAKLEDSAVYLCASSLVFGQGDEQYFGPGTRLTVT.

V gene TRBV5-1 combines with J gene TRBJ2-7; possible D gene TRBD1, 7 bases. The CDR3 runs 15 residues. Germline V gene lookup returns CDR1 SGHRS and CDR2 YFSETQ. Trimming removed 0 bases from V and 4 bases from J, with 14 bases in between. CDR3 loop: CASSLGRGQGYEQYF. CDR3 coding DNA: TGCGCCAGCAGCTTGGGGAGGGGGCAAGGGTACGAGCAGTACTTC.

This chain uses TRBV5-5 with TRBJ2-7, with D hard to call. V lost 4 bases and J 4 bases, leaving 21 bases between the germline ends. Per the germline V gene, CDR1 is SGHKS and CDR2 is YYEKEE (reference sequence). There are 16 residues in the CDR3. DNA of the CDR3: TGTGCCAGCAGCGGCCCCAGCGTACCGGACGGGTACGAGCAGTACTTC. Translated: CASSGPSVPDGYEQYF.

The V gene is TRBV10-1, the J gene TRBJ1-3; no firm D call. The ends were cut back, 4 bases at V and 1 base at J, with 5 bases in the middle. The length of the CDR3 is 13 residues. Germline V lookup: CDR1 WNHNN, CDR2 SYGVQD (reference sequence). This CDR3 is CASSVSSGNTIYF. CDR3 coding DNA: TGCGCCAGCAGTGTGAGTTCTGGAAACACCATATATTTT.

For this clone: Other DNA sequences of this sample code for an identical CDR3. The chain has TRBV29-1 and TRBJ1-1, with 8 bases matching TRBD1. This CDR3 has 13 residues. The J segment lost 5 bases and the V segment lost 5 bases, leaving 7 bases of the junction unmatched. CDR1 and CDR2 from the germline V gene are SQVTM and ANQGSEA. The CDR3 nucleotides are TGCAGCGTTAGGACAGGGCCAGGAACTGAAGCTTTCTTT. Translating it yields CSVRTGPGTEAFF.

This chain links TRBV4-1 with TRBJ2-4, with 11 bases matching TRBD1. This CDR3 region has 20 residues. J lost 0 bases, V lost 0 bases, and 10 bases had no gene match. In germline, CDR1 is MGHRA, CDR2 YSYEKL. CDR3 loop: CASSQDTGTGGNLAKNIQYF. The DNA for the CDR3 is TGCGCCAGCAGCCAAGATACGGGGACAGGGGGTAACTTAGCCAAAAACATTCAGTACTTC.

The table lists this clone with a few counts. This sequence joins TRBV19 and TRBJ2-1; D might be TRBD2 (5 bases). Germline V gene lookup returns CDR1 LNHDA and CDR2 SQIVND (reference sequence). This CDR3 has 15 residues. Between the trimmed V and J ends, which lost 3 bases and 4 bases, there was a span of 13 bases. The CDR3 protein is CASSIEGPKYNEQFF. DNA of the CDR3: TGTGCCAGTAGTATTGAGGGCCCCAAGTACAATGAGCAGTTCTTC.

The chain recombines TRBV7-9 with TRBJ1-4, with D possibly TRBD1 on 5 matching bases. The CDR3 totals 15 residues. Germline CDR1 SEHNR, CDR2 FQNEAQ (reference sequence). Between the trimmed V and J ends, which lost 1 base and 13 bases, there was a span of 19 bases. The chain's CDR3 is CASSLEFLILGGLFF. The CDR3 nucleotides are TGTGCCAGCAGCTTAGAGTTTCTGATTCTCGGGGGACTGTTTTTT.

Here the CDR3 DNA reads TGTGCCAGCAGCTCCTCCCCAGCGGGGGTCCAAGAGACCCAGTACTTC. Translation: CASSSSPAGVQETQYF. The chain combines TRBV7-3 with TRBJ2-5; 8 nucleotides agree with TRBD2. The V segment lost 4 bases and the J segment 1 base; nucleotides outside the gene matches: 8. This CDR3 has 16 amino acids. Per germline, CDR1 SGHTA and CDR2 FQGTGA.